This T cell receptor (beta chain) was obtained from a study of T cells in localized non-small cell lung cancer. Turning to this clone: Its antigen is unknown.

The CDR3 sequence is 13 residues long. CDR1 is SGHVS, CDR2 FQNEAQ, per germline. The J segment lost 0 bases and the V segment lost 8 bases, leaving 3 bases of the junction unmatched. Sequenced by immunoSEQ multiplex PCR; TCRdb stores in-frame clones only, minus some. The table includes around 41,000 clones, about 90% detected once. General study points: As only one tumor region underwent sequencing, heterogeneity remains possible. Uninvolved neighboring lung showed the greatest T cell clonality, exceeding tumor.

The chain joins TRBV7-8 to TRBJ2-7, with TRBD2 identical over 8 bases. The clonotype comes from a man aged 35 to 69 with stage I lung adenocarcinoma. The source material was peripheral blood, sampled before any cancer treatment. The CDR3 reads CASVLAGSYEQYF. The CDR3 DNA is TGTGCCAGCGTGCTAGCGGGCTCCTACGAGCAGTACTTC.